This TCR beta chain was sequenced during a study of blood T cell repertoires in COVID-19. For the study at large: From the United States, Italy and Spain came samples of acute and convalescent COVID-19. PBMCs, B-cell-depleted T cells, or T cells provided the cDNA or gDNA that made up the material.

Original handling: Estimated nucleated cell counts came from reference gene primer amplification. TCRdb's table, derived via immunoSEQ multiplex PCR, lists solely in-frame clones and lacks some. V and J calls and clone size come straight from that table; D and trimming were deduced from the DNA. The data show about 190,000 clones, with over 80% seen just once and about 7.8% held by the top ten. This CDR3 has 13 residues. Followed longitudinally, the Seattle patients had been enrolled during active infection. The receptor comes from a woman aged 55-69 years with COVID-19, enrolled during active disease. The V gene is TRBV12-2, the J gene TRBJ2-2; the D segment call TRBD1 is taken from the table without a DNA check. TRBV12-2 is a pseudogene locus. The specimen was peripheral blood. The CDR3: CAWTASNTGELFF. Written as DNA, the CDR3 is TGTGCGTGGACAGCCTCGAACACCGGGGAGCTGTTTTTT.